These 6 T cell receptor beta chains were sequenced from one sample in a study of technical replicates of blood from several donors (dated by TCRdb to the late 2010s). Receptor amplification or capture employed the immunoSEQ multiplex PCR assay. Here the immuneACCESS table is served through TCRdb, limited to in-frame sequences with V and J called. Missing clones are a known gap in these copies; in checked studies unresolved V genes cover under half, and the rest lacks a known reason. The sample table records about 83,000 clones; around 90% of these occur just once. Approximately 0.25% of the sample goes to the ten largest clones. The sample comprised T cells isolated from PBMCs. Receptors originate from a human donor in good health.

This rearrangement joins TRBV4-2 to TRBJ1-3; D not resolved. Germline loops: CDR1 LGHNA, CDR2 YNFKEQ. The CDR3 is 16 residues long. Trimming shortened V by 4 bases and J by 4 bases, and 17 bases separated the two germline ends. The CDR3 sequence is CASSRLGEAGGNTIYF. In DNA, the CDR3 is TGTGCCAGCAGCCGCCTCGGGGAGGCAGGCGGAAACACCATATATTTT.

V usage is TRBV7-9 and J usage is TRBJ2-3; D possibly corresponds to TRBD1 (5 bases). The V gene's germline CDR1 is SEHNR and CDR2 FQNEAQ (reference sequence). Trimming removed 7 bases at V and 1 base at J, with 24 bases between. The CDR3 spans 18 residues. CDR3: CASTKRSRPSQGTDTQYF. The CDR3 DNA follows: TGTGCCAGCACCAAAAGATCACGACCTTCACAGGGCACAGATACGCAGTATTTT.

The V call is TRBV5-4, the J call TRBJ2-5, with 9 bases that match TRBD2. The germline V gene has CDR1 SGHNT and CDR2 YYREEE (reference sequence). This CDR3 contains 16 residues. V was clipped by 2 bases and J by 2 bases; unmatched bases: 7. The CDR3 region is CASSFNGGGAQETQYF. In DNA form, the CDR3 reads TGTGCCAGCAGCTTTAACGGCGGGGGGGCGCAAGAGACCCAGTACTTC.

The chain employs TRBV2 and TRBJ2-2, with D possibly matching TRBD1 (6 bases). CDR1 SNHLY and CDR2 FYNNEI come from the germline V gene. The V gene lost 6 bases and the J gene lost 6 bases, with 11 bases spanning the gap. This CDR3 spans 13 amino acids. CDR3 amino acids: CASSNRDSGELFF. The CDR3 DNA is TGTGCCAGCAGCAACAGGGATTCCGGGGAGCTGTTTTTT.

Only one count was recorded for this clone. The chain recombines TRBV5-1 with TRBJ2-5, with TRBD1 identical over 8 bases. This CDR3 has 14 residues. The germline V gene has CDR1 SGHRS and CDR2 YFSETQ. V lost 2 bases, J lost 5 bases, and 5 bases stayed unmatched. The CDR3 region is CASSLNYRGETQYF. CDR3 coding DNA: TGCGCCAGCAGCTTAAACTACAGGGGGGAGACCCAGTACTTC.

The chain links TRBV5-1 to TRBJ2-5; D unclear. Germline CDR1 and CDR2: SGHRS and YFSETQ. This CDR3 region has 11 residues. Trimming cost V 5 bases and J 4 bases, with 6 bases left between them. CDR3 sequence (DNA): TGCGCCAGCAGAACGGGAGAGACCCAGTACTTC. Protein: CASRTGETQYF.